This TCR beta chain came from a study of T cell responses to AZD1222 COVID-19 vaccine. Points from the study as a whole: Increases in Spike-specific TCR breadth and depth were seen after two AZD1222 doses.

For this clone: Its antigen is still unknown.

Some clones are missing from TCRdb's copy, which holds only in-frame ones; the method was immunoSEQ multiplex PCR. This repertoire shows about 48,000 clones, about 91% found once; its top ten account for about 5.2%. Sequences were derived from peripheral blood, sampled 28 days after the second AZD1222 dose. The receptor's source is an adult who received the AZD1222 COVID-19 vaccine.

CDR3 DNA: TGTGCCAGCAGTTTTGGACTGCGGGGGAACACCGGGGAGCTGTTTTTT. Translated, it gives CASSFGLRGNTGELFF. J is TRBJ2-2 and V is TRBV27; tentative D call: TRBD2 (6 bases). This CDR3 contains 16 residues. V lost 3 bases and J 1 base, leaving 12 bases between the germline ends. Germline loops: CDR1 MNHEY, CDR2 SMNVEV (reference sequence).